Sequencing of this T cell receptor beta chain was carried out in a study of post-analysis software for immune sequencing data. Overall study findings and caveats: Included in a set of a handful of TRBV segments more frequent in patients than controls were TRBV5-6, TRBV5-1 and TRBV20-1.

Germline V gene lookup returns CDR1 SGHRS and CDR2 YFSETQ. The CDR3 sequence is 15 residues long. V lost 1 base and J 0 bases, leaving 10 bases between the germline ends. This clonotype has just a few counts. The antigen remains undetermined. Built from TCR beta cDNA, the libraries had unique molecular identifiers in them. TCRdb reprocessed the PCR reads with MiXCR, giving one entry per CDR3 protein. Among about 430,000 distinct CDR3 sequences, 35% to 45% were seen once, and the ten largest hold approximately 7.7%. This clonotype originated in a girl aged 2 to 9 with multiple sclerosis. The sample comprised blood. This rearrangement joins TRBV5-1 to TRBJ1-1, with D unclear. The CDR3 bases are TGCGCCAGCAGCTTGCAGGTGTCGGTGAACACTGAAGCTTTCTTT. This sequence encodes CASSLQVSVNTEAFF.